This TCR beta chain was observed in a study of blood T cell repertoires in COVID-19. TCRdb's copy holds only in-frame clones and misses some; the assay was immunoSEQ multiplex PCR. The sample carries about 140,000 clones, roughly 79% recorded once. J lost 3 bases, V lost 1 base, and 4 bases had no gene match. The CDR3 consists of 16 residues. Germline V gives CDR1 ENHRY, CDR2 SYGVKD. The chain is built from TRBV10-3 and TRBJ2-7, with 12 bases identical to TRBD2. The sequence derives from a human donor in a cohort sampled during active COVID-19. Material for sequencing was peripheral blood. The DNA for the CDR3 is TGTGCCATCAGTGAGTTTGTGACTAGCGGGAGCTACGAGCAGTACTTC. It yields the protein CAISEFVTSGSYEQYF.